This TCR beta chain is drawn from a study of T-cell memory formation after mild COVID-19. For the study at large: Clusters of TCRs were largely donor specific. Findings and limits, study-wide: Later expanders leaned CD4+, whereas day 15 to 85 contracting clones were balanced CD4/CD8.

Notes on this clonotype: What it recognizes is unknown.

Sample barcodes and UMIs were carried by the TCR alpha and TCR beta cDNA libraries that 5'RACE generated with constant-segment primers. MiXCR was run by TCRdb on the 5' RACE reads, yielding one entry per CDR3 protein. The sample has roughly 370,000 distinct CDR3 sequences, roughly 15% seen once. CDR3 length: 15 amino acids. Unmatched junction bases numbered 7, after V lost 6 bases and J lost 6 bases. CDR1 and CDR2 (germline): MNHEY, SVGAGI. The sequencing input was PBMCs or a T cell subset sorted from them (not recorded which). The J gene is TRBJ2-2, the V gene TRBV6-5; TRBD2 agrees at 10 bases. This clonotype was sampled from a man in his late teens or twenties who had mild COVID-19 (a few samples of this study predate the infection). Cell type and time point are not known. As DNA, the CDR3 is TGTGCCAGCAGAACTAGCGGGGCAGGTTCCGGGGAGCTGTTTTTT. Translated, it gives CASRTSGAGSGELFF.